The 5 T cell receptor beta chains below come from one sample, sequenced in a study of tumor-infiltrating lymphocytes in localized non-small cell lung cancer. TCRdb's table, derived via immunoSEQ multiplex PCR, lists solely in-frame clones and lacks some. This sample has about 13,000 clones, with about four fifths found just once. Sequenced: lung tumor tissue. The source of these receptors is a human donor with non-small cell lung cancer.

This clone has only a few counts. The chain uses TRBV7-8 and TRBJ2-1, with 7 bases aligning to TRBD2. CDR3 length equals 16 residues. Germline loops: CDR1 SGHVS, CDR2 FQNEAQ. V lost 7 bases, J lost 2 bases, and 11 bases stayed unmatched. The CDR3 nucleotides are TGTGCCAGCACTCGAAATCCGGGACTACCCTACAATGAGCAGTTCTTC. This translates into CASTRNPGLPYNEQFF.

This clone was counted between two and nine times. The chain couples TRBV6-1 to TRBJ2-7, with D maybe TRBD2 (6 bases). The V and J ends lost 7 bases and 7 bases respectively, with 11 bases between them. The germline CDR1 and CDR2 sequences are MNHNS and SASEGT. The CDR3 runs to 11 residues. The CDR3 nucleotides are TGTGCCAGCAACACAGGAGGGGAGCAGTACTTC. It specifies CASNTGGEQYF.

The V call is TRBV9, the J call TRBJ1-1, with 8 bases aligning to TRBD1. V was pared by 3 bases and J by 1 base, with 5 bases of the junction left unmatched. The germline V gene encodes CDR1 SGDLS and CDR2 YYNGEE. The CDR3 has 15 residues. CDR3 DNA sequence: TGTGCCAGCAGCGCCACCGGGACAGGGAACACTGAAGCTTTCTTT. This gives the protein CASSATGTGNTEAFF.

The chain couples TRBV7-2 to TRBJ2-5, with D possibly TRBD2 on 5 matching bases. V was cut by 5 bases and J by 5 bases, with 18 bases left in between. Looked up from germline, CDR1 is SGHTA and CDR2 is FQGNSA. The CDR3 runs to 15 residues. CDR3 sequence (DNA): TGTGCCAGCAGCGCCAACCAACTCACGGGGGAGACCCAGTACTTC. It encodes CASSANQLTGETQYF.

This clone was observed a few times. The rearrangement joins TRBV4-2 to TRBJ2-1; D might be TRBD1 or TRBD2, each matching 5 bases. There are 17 residues in the CDR3. Germline V lookup: CDR1 LGHNA, CDR2 YNFKEQ. Trimming left V 0 bases short and J 4 bases short, with 16 bases between. The CDR3 DNA reads TGTGCCAGCAGCCAAGAACCGGGACCCGCCTTGTACAATGAGCAGTTCTTC. Its protein product is CASSQEPGPALYNEQFF.